These 9 T cell receptor beta chains were sequenced from one sample in a study of T-cell reconstitution after alpha-beta-depleted transplantation in children. This sample's TCRbeta library carried unique molecular identifier barcodes. TCRdb re-analysed the PCR reads in MiXCR, keeping a single row per CDR3 protein. Of some 550,000 distinct CDR3 sequences in the sample, approximately 22% were seen once. The sequencing here drew on PBMCs, mostly from graft donor cells, taken 360 days after TCRalphabeta/CD19-depleted stem cell transplant. These receptors all stem from a boy under three years old who had a stem cell transplant for acute myeloid leukemia, so the T cells may come from the graft donor.

V and J are TRBV28 and TRBJ2-2; D possibly corresponds to TRBD2 (6 bases). Trimming removed 3 bases from V and 6 bases from J, with 20 bases in between. This CDR3 spans 17 amino acids. Germline V CDR1 and CDR2: MDHEN, SYDVKM. Written as DNA, the CDR3 is TGTGCCAGCAGTTTTTCAACGACTAGAGGGGTTGCCGGGGAGCTGTTTTTT. Amino acids: CASSFSTTRGVAGELFF.

This clonotype showed up many times. The rearrangement joins TRBV5-1 to TRBJ2-5, with D tentatively TRBD1 or TRBD2 (5 bases each). With 5 bases removed from V and 3 bases from J, the gap between germline ends came to 14 bases. The CDR3 has 14 amino acids. Germline CDR1 and CDR2: SGHRS and YFSETQ. This CDR3 reads CASRPRGPKETQYF. Written as DNA, the CDR3 is TGCGCCAGCAGGCCCCGGGGACCGAAAGAGACCCAGTACTTC.

In its sample, this clonotype was seen many times. The chain employs TRBV7-8 and TRBJ2-5; the match to TRBD1 covers 7 bases. The germline V gene encodes CDR1 SGHVS and CDR2 FQNEAQ. The CDR3 covers 13 residues. With V trimmed by 3 bases and J by 5 bases, 3 bases remained unmatched. CDR3 protein: CASSLSQGETQYF. The CDR3 nucleotides are TGTGCCAGCAGCTTGTCACAGGGGGAGACCCAGTACTTC.

The chain carries TRBV24-1 and TRBJ1-2; no firm D call. V was cut by 0 bases and J by 6 bases, with 7 bases left in between. The CDR3 runs 13 residues. Germline assignment: CDR1 KGHDR and CDR2 SFDVKD. DNA of the CDR3: TGTGCCACCAGTGATTTGCAGGAGCATGGCTACACCTTC. Its translation: CATSDLQEHGYTF.

This clonotype came up many times. J is TRBJ2-7 and V is TRBV7-2; D possibly uses TRBD1 or TRBD2 (6 bases each). This CDR3 region has 13 residues. The germline V gene encodes CDR1 SGHTA and CDR2 FQGNSA. Trimming removed 5 bases from V and 6 bases from J, with 14 bases in between. Written as DNA, the CDR3 is TGTGCCAGCAGCGATAGAGGGGGGTCCGAGCAGTACTTC. Residues: CASSDRGGSEQYF.

This clonotype was detected many times. The V gene is TRBV12-3 or TRBV12-4, the J gene TRBJ2-1; D perhaps matches TRBD2 (5 bases). The CDR3 is 11 residues long. The ends were cut back, 3 bases at V and 9 bases at J, with 6 bases in the middle. The CDR3 nucleotides read TGTGCCAGCAGTTTTAGCGTTGAGCAGTTCTTC. It encodes CASSFSVEQFF.

This chain joins TRBV6-1 and TRBJ2-5; D gene unclear. The germline V gene has CDR1 MNHNS and CDR2 SASEGT. The CDR3 has 15 amino acids. V was clipped by 5 bases and J by 4 bases, with 17 bases between them. The CDR3 coding sequence is TGTGCCAGCAGTCGAACGGTCCCAGCCGCAGAGACCCAGTACTTC. Its translation: CASSRTVPAAETQYF.

This clonotype was counted between two and nine times. The V gene is TRBV20-1, the J gene TRBJ2-3; D remains unclear. CDR3 length: 14 amino acids. Between the trimmed V and J ends, which lost 3 bases and 5 bases, there was a span of 15 bases. In germline, CDR1 is DFQATT, CDR2 SNEGSKA (reference sequence). The CDR3 sequence is CSARRLPPGDTQYF. CDR3 nucleotides: TGCAGTGCTAGGCGTCTTCCTCCCGGAGATACGCAGTATTTT.

The sample holds many counts of this clonotype. The genes are TRBV20-1 and TRBJ1-1; D is uncertain. The CDR3 contains 12 residues. Trimming removed 0 bases from V and 4 bases from J, with 6 bases in between. In germline, CDR1 is DFQATT, CDR2 SNEGSKA (reference sequence). This chain's CDR3 is CSARETSTEAFF. The CDR3 region has the DNA TGCAGTGCTAGAGAGACGTCCACTGAAGCTTTCTTT.